Each of the 6 T cell receptor beta chains below was sequenced from the same sample in a study of cytomegalovirus exposure and HLA in healthy donors. The PCR made use of 60 Vbeta and 13 Jbeta primers. Measured with immunoSEQ multiplex PCR; TCRdb has only the in-frame clones, and not every one. Of 170,000 or so clones detected, approximately 80% appear once; the ten largest clones hold approximately 6.5%. Specimen: PBMCs. These receptors came from a man aged 45 to 65 in good health and CMV-seropositive.

As to this clone: Mismatch with germline at one junction end may stem from a read error. This rearrangement joins TRBV6-5 to TRBJ2-2; D unresolved. CDR1 MNHEY and CDR2 SVGAGI come from the germline V gene. The CDR3 has 14 amino acids. The CDR3 region has the DNA TGTGCCAGCACCCCCCAGATAATCACCAGGGAGCTGTTTTTT. This codes for CASTPQIITRELFF.

The chain joins TRBV13 to TRBJ1-1; D is undetermined. The CDR3 extends over 12 amino acids. V lost 5 bases to trimming and J lost 1 base, with 5 bases between them. CDR1 is PRHDT, CDR2 FYEKMQ, per germline (reference sequence). DNA of the CDR3: TGTGCCAGCAGCCGGGGGAACACTGAAGCTTTCTTT. Translation gives CASSRGNTEAFF.

This chain connects TRBV9 to TRBJ2-1, with 8 bases fitting TRBD2. Trimming took 3 bases from V and 0 from J; bases not matched to a gene: 23. Germline loops: CDR1 SGDLS, CDR2 YYNGEE. The CDR3 is made up of 22 amino acids. DNA for the CDR3: TGTGCCAGCAGCGACCGGGGGGAAGCGGGGGTCGTCCGTCCTGTCTCCTACAATGAGCAGTTCTTC. Amino acids: CASSDRGEAGVVRPVSYNEQFF. Supplemented by reference TRBV9 and TRBJ2-1, the full variable domain reads DSGVTQTPKHLITATGQRVTLRCSPRSGDLSVYWYQQSLDQGLQFLIQYYNGEERAKGNILERFSAQQFPDLHSELNLSSLELGDSALYFCASSDRGEAGVVRPVSYNEQFFGPGTRLTVL.

CDR3 sequence (DNA): TGCGCCAGCAGTGAGTCCCCCGGGGCCAAAAACATTCAGTACTTC. Its translation is CASSESPGAKNIQYF. The rearrangement joins TRBV10-2 to TRBJ2-4; D not certain. Trimming left V 0 bases short and J 1 base short, with 7 bases between. The CDR3 sequence is 15 residues long. Germline values: CDR1 WSHSY, CDR2 SAAADI.

This chain uses TRBV11-2 with TRBJ2-1; possible D gene TRBD2, 7 bases. From germline, CDR1 is SGHAT and CDR2 FQNNGV. This CDR3 is built from 13 residues. Trimming cost V 7 bases and J 9 bases, with 16 bases left between them. The CDR3 DNA follows: TGTGCCAGCAAGGGGGGGCCGTCCCCTGAGCAGTTCTTC. Its protein product is CASKGGPSPEQFF.

A single count supports this clone. The genes are TRBV30 and TRBJ1-2, with 11 bases aligning to TRBD1. Germline CDR1 is GTSNPN and CDR2 is SVGIG (reference sequence). The V segment lost 0 bases and the J segment 8 bases; nucleotides outside the gene matches: 2. This CDR3 spans 13 amino acids. CDR3 residues: CAWSVGQGVGYTF. Here the CDR3 DNA reads TGTGCCTGGAGTGTGGGACAGGGGGTGGGCTACACCTTC.